This is a list of T cell receptor beta chains from one sample in a study of blood T cells in healthy people across ages. TCRdb reprocessed the 5' RACE reads with MiXCR, giving one entry per CDR3 protein. The profile shows 1,500,000 or so distinct CDR3 sequences, 35% to 45% of them singletons. Sequenced material: blood. All receptors derive from a woman aged 18-30 years in good health. The CDR3 runs from the conserved cysteine through the conserved F or W.

CDR3 protein,J gene,V gene
CASSQVNFYGAEQYF,TRBJ2-7,TRBV4-2
CASSLGMGSDTEAFF,TRBJ1-1,TRBV12-3/TRBV12-4
CASSLFGQGLYNSPLHF,TRBJ1-6,TRBV3-1
CASSPDRFSYEQYF,TRBJ2-7,TRBV7-2
CSAPDMARGQDGYTF,TRBJ1-2,TRBV20-1
CSARDKLAANSYNEQFF,TRBJ2-1,TRBV20-1
CASSPDLGQGEFANYGYTF,TRBJ1-2,TRBV7-9
CASSQDRLAGAMGNEQYF,TRBJ2-5,TRBV3-1
CASSLGIRRGERTDTQYF,TRBJ2-3,TRBV5-1
CASSLAPKTYEQYF,NA,TRBV28
CATSDFWKTDTQYF,TRBJ2-3,TRBV24-1
CASSGTTKGDTQYF,TRBJ2-3,TRBV12-3/TRBV12-4
CASSFRNSLGGAFF,TRBJ1-1,TRBV27
CASSQEGLSTDTQYF,TRBJ2-3,TRBV4-1
CASSQDRTSGNSYNEQYF,NA,TRBV4-3